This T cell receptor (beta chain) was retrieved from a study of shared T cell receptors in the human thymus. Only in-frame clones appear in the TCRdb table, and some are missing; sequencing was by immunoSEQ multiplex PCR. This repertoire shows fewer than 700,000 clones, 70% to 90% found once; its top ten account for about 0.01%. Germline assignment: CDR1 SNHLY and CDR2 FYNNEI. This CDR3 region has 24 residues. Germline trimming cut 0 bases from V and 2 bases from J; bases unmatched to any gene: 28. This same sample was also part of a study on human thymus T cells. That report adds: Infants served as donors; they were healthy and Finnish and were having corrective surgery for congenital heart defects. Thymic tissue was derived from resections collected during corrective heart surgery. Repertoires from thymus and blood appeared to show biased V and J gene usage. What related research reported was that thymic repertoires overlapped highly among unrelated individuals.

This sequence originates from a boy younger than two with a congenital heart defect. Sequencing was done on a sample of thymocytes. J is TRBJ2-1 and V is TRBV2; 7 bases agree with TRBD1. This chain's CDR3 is CASSEALPRFTGNLGTGAYNEQFF. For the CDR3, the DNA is TGTGCCAGCAGTGAAGCGCTTCCACGATTCACGGGAAACCTTGGAACAGGGGCCTACAATGAGCAGTTCTTC.